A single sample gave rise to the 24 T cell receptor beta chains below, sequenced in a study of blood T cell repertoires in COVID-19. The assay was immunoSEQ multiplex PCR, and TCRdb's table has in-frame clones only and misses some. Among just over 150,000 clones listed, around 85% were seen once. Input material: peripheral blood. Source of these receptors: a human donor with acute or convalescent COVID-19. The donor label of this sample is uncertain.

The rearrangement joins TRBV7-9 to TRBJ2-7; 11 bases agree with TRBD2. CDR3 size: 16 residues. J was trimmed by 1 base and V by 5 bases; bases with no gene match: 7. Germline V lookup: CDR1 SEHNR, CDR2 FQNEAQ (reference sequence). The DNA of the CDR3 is TGTGCCAGCAGCCCTCGACTAGCGGGGCGATCCTACGAGCAGTACTTC. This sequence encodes CASSPRLAGRSYEQYF.

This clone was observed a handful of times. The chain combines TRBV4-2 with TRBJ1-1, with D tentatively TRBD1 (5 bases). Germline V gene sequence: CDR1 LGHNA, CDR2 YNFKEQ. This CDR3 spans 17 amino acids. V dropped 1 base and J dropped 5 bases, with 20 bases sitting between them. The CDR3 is CASSQVMWGGPGTEAFF. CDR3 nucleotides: TGTGCCAGCAGCCAAGTAATGTGGGGGGGACCGGGGACTGAAGCTTTCTTT.

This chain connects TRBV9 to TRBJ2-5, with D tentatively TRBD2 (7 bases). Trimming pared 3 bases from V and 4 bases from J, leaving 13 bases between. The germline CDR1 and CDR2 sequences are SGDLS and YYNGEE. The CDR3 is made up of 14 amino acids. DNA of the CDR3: TGTGCCAGCAGCGCTGGGGGGGGGCGAGAGACCCAGTACTTC. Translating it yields CASSAGGGRETQYF.

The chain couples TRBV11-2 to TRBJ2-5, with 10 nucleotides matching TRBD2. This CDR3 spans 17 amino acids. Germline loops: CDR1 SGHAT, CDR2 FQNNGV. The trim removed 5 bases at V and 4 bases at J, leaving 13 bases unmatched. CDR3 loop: CASSQLGGAGGRETQYF. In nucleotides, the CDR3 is TGTGCCAGCAGCCAACTCGGGGGAGCGGGGGGGCGAGAGACCCAGTACTTC.

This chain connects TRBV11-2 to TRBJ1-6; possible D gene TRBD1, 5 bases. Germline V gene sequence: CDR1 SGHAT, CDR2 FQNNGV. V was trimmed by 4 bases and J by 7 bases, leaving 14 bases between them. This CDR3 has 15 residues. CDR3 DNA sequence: TGTGCCAGCAGCTCCCAGAGGCAGGGAAATTCACCCCTCCACTTT. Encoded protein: CASSSQRQGNSPLHF.

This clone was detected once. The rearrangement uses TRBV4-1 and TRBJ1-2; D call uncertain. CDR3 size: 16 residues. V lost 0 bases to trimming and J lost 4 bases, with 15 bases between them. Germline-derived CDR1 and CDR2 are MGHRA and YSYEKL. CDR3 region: CASSQEGARLTYGYTF. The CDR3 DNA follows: TGCGCCAGCAGCCAAGAGGGCGCCAGGCTAACCTATGGCTACACCTTC.

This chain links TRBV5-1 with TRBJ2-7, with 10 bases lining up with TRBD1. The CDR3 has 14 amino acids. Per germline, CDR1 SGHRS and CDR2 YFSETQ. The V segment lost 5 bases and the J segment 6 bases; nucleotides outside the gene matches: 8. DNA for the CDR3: TGCGCCAGCAGAAGCGGGACAGGGGAACTCGAGCAGTACTTC. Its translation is CASRSGTGELEQYF.

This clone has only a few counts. CDR3 sequence (DNA): TGTGCCATCTCCGCAGGGTCCGGGGAGCTGTTTTTT. Its protein is CAISAGSGELFF. The J gene is TRBJ2-2, the V gene TRBV12-3 or TRBV12-4; weak D call: TRBD1 (5 bases). This CDR3 contains 12 residues. The V end lost 10 bases, the J end lost 6 bases, and 12 bases lay between the germline ends.

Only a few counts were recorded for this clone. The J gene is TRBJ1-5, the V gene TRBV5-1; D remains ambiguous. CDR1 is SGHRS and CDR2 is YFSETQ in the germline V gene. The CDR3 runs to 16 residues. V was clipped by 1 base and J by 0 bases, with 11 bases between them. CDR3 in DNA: TGCGCCAGCAGCTTGACCACCGGAGATAGCAATCAGCCCCAGCATTTT. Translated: CASSLTTGDSNQPQHF.

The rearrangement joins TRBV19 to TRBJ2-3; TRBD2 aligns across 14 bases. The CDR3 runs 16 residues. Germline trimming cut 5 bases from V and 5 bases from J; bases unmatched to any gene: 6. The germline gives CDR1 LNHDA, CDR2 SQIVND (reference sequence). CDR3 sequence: CASSPGTSGGGDTQYF. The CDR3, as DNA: TGTGCCAGTAGTCCTGGGACTAGCGGGGGCGGAGATACGCAGTATTTT.

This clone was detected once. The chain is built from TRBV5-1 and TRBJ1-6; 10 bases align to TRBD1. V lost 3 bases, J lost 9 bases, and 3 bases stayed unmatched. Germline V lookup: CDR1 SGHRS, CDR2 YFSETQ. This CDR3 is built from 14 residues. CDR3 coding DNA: TGCGCCAGCAGCTCCGGGACAGGGGTTTCACCCCTCCACTTT. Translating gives CASSSGTGVSPLHF.

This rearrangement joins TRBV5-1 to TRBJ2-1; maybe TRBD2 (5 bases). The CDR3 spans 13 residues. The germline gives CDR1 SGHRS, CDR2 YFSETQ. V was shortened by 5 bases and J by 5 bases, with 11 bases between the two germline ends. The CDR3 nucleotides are TGCGCCAGCAGACCCGGACTGGACAATGAGCAGTTCTTC. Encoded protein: CASRPGLDNEQFF. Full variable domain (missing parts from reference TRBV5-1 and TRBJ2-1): KAGVTQTPRYLIKTRGQQVTLSCSPISGHRSVSWYQQTPGQGLQFLFEYFSETQRNKGNFPGRFSGRQFSNSRSEMNVSTLELGDSALYLCASRPGLDNEQFFGPGTRLTVL.

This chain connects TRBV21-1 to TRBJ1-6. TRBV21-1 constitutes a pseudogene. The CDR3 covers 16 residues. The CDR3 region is CASSKVFSSYNSPLHF. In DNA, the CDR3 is TGTGCCAGCAGCAAAGTTTTTAGCTCCTATAATTCACCCCTCCACTTT.

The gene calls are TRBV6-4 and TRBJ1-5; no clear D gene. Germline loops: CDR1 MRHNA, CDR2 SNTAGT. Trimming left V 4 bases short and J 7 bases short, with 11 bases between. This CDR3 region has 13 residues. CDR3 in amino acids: CASSVNEVQPQHF. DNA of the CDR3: TGTGCCAGCAGTGTGAATGAGGTCCAGCCCCAGCATTTT.

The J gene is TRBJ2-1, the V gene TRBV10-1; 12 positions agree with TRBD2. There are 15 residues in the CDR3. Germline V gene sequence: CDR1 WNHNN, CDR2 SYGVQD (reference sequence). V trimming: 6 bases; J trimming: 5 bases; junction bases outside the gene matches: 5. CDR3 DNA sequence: TGCGCCAGCAGCCCTAGCGGGGGGGCGCACAATGAGCAGTTCTTC. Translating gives CASSPSGGAHNEQFF.

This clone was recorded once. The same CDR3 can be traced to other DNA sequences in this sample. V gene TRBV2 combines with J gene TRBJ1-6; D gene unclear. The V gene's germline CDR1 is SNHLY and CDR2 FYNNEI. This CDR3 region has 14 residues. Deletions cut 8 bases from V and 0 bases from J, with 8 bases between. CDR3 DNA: TGTGCCAGCGGCGGGAGCTCCTATAATTCACCCCTCCACTTT. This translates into CASGGSSYNSPLHF.

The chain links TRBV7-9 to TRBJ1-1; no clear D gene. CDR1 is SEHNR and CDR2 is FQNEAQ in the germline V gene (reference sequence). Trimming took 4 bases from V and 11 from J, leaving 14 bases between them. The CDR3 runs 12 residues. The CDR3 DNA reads TGTGCCAGCAGCTCGGGCGGAGGGCCGGCTTTCTTT. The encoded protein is CASSSGGGPAFF.

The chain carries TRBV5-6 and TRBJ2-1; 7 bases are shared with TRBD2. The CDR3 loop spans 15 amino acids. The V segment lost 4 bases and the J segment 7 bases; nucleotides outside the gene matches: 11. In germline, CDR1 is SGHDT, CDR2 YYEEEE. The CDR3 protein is CASSPPGGVVNEQFF. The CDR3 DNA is TGTGCCAGCAGCCCGCCGGGGGGTGTAGTTAATGAGCAGTTCTTC.

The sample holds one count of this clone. The CDR3 sequence is CASSPLQGSGYTF. As DNA, the CDR3 is TGTGCCAGCAGCCCCCTCCAGGGGAGTGGCTACACCTTC. The chain couples TRBV7-8 to TRBJ1-2; perhaps TRBD1 as D (6 bases). Germline assignment: CDR1 SGHVS and CDR2 FQNEAQ. Trimming shortened V by 5 bases and J by 7 bases, and 14 bases separated the two germline ends. The CDR3 extends over 13 amino acids. Full variable domain (outside the CDR3, taken from reference TRBV7-8 and TRBJ1-2): GAGVSQSPRYKVAKRGQDVALRCDPISGHVSLFWYQQALGQGPEFLTYFQNEAQLDKSGLPSDRFFAERPEGSVSTLKIQRTQQEDSAVYLCASSPLQGSGYTFGSGTRLTVV.

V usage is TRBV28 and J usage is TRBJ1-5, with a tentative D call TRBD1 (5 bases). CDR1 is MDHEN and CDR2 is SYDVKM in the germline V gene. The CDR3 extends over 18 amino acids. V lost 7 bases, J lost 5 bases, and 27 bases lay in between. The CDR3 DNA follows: TGTGCCAGCATCAATACTCAGGGTTTTGGAGTGCCCCATCAGCCCCAGCATTTT. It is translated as CASINTQGFGVPHQPQHF.

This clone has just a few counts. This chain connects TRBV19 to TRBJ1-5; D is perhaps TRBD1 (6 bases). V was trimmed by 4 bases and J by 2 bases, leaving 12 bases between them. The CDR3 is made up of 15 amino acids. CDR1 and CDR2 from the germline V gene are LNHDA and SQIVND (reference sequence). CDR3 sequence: CASSKRGAGNQPQHF. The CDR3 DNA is TGTGCCAGTAGTAAGCGGGGGGCGGGCAATCAGCCCCAGCATTTT.

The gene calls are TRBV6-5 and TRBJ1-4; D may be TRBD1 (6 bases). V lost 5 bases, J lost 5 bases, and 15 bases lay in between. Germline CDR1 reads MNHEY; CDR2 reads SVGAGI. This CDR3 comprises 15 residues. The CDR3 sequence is CASSLRQGKNEKLFF. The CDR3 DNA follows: TGTGCCAGCAGTCTTCGCCAGGGGAAGAATGAAAAACTGTTTTTT.

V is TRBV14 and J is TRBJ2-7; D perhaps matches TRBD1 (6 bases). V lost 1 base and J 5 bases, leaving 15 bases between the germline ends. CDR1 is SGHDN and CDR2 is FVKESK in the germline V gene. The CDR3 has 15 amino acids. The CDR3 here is CASSQGGGRRDEQYF. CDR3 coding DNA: TGTGCCAGCAGCCAAGGAGGGGGACGAAGAGACGAGCAGTACTTC. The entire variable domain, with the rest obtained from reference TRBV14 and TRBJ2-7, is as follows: EAGVTQFPSHSVIEKGQTVTLRCDPISGHDNLYWYRRVMGKEIKFLLHFVKESKQDESGMPNNRFLAERTGGTYSTLKVQPAELEDSGVYFCASSQGGGRRDEQYFGPGTRLTVT.

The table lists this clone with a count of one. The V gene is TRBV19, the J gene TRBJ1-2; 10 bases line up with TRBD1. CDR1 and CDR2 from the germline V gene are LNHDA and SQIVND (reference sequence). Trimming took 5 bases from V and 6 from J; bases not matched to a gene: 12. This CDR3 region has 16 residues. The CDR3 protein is CASSSRGGDRGHGYTF. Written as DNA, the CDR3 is TGTGCCAGTAGTTCGAGGGGAGGGGACAGGGGTCATGGCTACACCTTC. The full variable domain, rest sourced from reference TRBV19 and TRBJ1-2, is DGGITQSPKYLFRKEGQNVTLSCEQNLNHDAMYWYRQDPGQGLRLIYYSQIVNDFQKGDIAEGYSVSREKKESFPLTVTSAQKNPTAFYLCASSSRGGDRGHGYTFGSGTRLTVV.